The 16 T cell receptor beta chains reported below all come from one sample, sequenced in a study of identical twins. TCRdb reanalysed the 5' RACE reads using MiXCR and keeps one entry per CDR3 protein. This table holds some 440,000 distinct CDR3 sequences, less than 25% found once. This same sample was also part of a study on T cells expressing NK-cell markers.

Sequenced sample: CD4+ T cells sorted from blood. These receptors all come from a woman younger than 30 in good health.

This clonotype has more than one count but fewer than ten. This rearrangement joins TRBV12-3 or TRBV12-4 to TRBJ1-2, with D possibly matching TRBD1 (6 bases). There are 12 residues in the CDR3. V was cut by 3 bases and J by 8 bases, with 10 bases left in between. This chain's CDR3 is CASSFRGEGYTF. The CDR3 region has the DNA TGTGCCAGCAGTTTTAGGGGGGAGGGCTACACCTTC.

There are many counts of this clonotype. The gene calls are TRBV12-3 or TRBV12-4 and TRBJ1-1, with no clear D. This CDR3 is 13 amino acids long. Trimming pared 6 bases from V and 4 bases from J, leaving 12 bases between. CDR3 residues: CASRRTSITEAFF. The CDR3 DNA sequence: TGTGCCAGCAGGCGAACAAGTATCACTGAAGCTTTCTTT.

The table lists this clonotype with a count of one. The genes are TRBV25-1 and TRBJ2-7, with D unclear. CDR3 length equals 12 residues. Trimming cost V 6 bases and J 7 bases, with 13 bases left between them. CDR1 MGHDK and CDR2 SYGVNS come from the germline V gene. The CDR3 bases are TGTGCCAGCAGCCCCGGCCTGGGAGAGCAGTACTTC. Residues: CASSPGLGEQYF.

In this sample, this clonotype turned up a few times. The gene calls are TRBV5-1 and TRBJ2-1; D is perhaps TRBD1 or TRBD2 (5 bases each). CDR1 is SGHRS, CDR2 YFSETQ, per germline. The CDR3 is made up of 16 amino acids. The V end lost 0 bases, the J end lost 0 bases, and 10 bases lay between the germline ends. The chain's CDR3 is CASSLAGDHSYNEQFF. In DNA, the CDR3 is TGCGCCAGCAGCTTGGCCGGGGACCACTCCTACAATGAGCAGTTCTTC.

The CDR3 sequence is CASSSLAFTPPQETQYF. The CDR3 DNA is TGCGCCAGCAGCTCACTAGCGTTTACCCCCCCCCAAGAGACCCAGTACTTC. The J gene is TRBJ2-5, the V gene TRBV5-1, with TRBD2 identical over 7 bases. The J segment lost 1 base and the V segment lost 3 bases, leaving 12 bases of the junction unmatched. CDR3 size: 17 residues. From germline, CDR1 is SGHRS and CDR2 YFSETQ.

The table lists this clonotype with a few counts. The chain couples TRBV18 to TRBJ2-7; D may be TRBD2 (6 bases). Per germline, CDR1 KGHSH and CDR2 LQKENI. Trimming removed 0 bases from V and 3 bases from J, with 15 bases in between. The length of the CDR3 is 16 residues. The DNA for the CDR3 is TGTGCCAGCTCACCACCGGAAACGGGCGGGGACTACGAGCAGTACTTC. Translation gives CASSPPETGGDYEQYF.

The chain has TRBV18 and TRBJ2-2; 8 bases are shared with TRBD2. The CDR3 covers 15 residues. Germline CDR1 reads KGHSH; CDR2 reads LQKENI. With V trimmed by 6 bases and J by 0 bases, 3 bases remained unmatched. The CDR3 region is CASSPRGANTGELFF. As DNA, the CDR3 is TGTGCCAGCTCGCCGCGGGGGGCGAACACCGGGGAGCTGTTTTTT.

J is TRBJ1-1 and V is TRBV29-1, with TRBD1 identical over 7 bases. The CDR3 extends over 12 amino acids. Germline V gene lookup returns CDR1 SQVTM and CDR2 ANQGSEA. With 6 bases clipped from V and 1 base from J, the junction kept 2 bases outside the gene matches. The CDR3 region has the DNA TGCAGCGTGGGGGACAGGAACACTGAAGCTTTCTTT. This codes for CSVGDRNTEAFF. Full variable domain (missing parts from reference TRBV29-1 and TRBJ1-1): SAVISQKPSRDICQRGTSLTIQCQVDSQVTMMFWYRQQPGQSLTLIATANQGSEATYESGFVIDKFPISRPNLTFSTLTVSNMSPEDSSIYLCSVGDRNTEAFFGQGTRLTVV.

V usage is TRBV20-1 and J usage is TRBJ2-7, with D possibly matching TRBD1 (5 bases). Trimming took off 3 bases at V and 5 bases at J, with 8 bases between the two ends. The CDR3 has 11 amino acids. The germline V gene has CDR1 DFQATT and CDR2 SNEGSKA (reference sequence). The CDR3 DNA is TGCAGTGCTAGGTCCAGGGACGAGCAGTACTTC. Residues: CSARSRDEQYF.

This clonotype was seen more than once but under ten times. The J gene is TRBJ2-7, the V gene TRBV5-1; tentative D call: TRBD1 (6 bases). The CDR3 totals 12 residues. Trimming removed 3 bases from V and 5 bases from J, with 9 bases in between. Germline CDR1 SGHRS, CDR2 YFSETQ. CDR3 region: CASSYRVDEQYF. CDR3 DNA sequence: TGCGCCAGCAGCTACAGGGTTGACGAGCAGTACTTC.

The chain joins TRBV5-1 to TRBJ2-3; D not resolved. The V end lost 3 bases, the J end lost 10 bases, and 21 bases lay between the germline ends. The germline V gene has CDR1 SGHRS and CDR2 YFSETQ. The CDR3 has 15 residues. The CDR3 sequence is CASSYQAGSPQAQYF. CDR3 DNA sequence: TGCGCCAGCAGCTATCAGGCAGGCAGCCCCCAGGCGCAGTATTTT.

This chain uses TRBV12-3 or TRBV12-4 with TRBJ2-7; 14 bases map to TRBD2. Trimming cost V 5 bases and J 3 bases; bases outside gene matches: 12. This CDR3 is built from 18 residues. This CDR3 reads CASSTGTSGGGRRYEQYF. CDR3 in DNA: TGTGCCAGCAGTACTGGGACTAGCGGGGGAGGCAGGCGCTACGAGCAGTACTTC.

This clonotype appeared a few times. The CDR3 is CASSPTSDYEQYF. Written as DNA, the CDR3 is TGTGCCAGCTCCCCCACTAGCGACTACGAGCAGTACTTC. The chain is built from TRBV18 and TRBJ2-7; TRBD2 matches at 7 bases. This CDR3 comprises 13 residues. Germline V gene sequence: CDR1 KGHSH, CDR2 LQKENI. Trimming removed 6 bases from V and 3 bases from J; junction bases left unmatched: 5.

The chain combines TRBV10-3 with TRBJ2-5; D possibly matches TRBD1 or TRBD2 (5 bases each). From germline, CDR1 is ENHRY and CDR2 SYGVKD. The CDR3 runs to 13 residues. This CDR3 is CASNPGHQETQYF. The CDR3 nucleotides read TGTGCTTCAAATCCGGGACACCAAGAGACCCAGTACTTC.

This chain joins TRBV14 and TRBJ2-5, with 7 bases lining up with TRBD2. The CDR3 covers 13 residues. Germline loops: CDR1 SGHDN, CDR2 FVKESK. Trimming removed 3 bases from V and 5 bases from J; junction bases left unmatched: 3. In DNA form, the CDR3 reads TGTGCCAGCAGCCACGGACTAGTGGAGACCCAGTACTTC. It encodes CASSHGLVETQYF.

This clonotype was found a few times. This chain joins TRBV20-1 and TRBJ2-2; TRBD1 is a possible D gene (5 bases). Germline CDR1 DFQATT, CDR2 SNEGSKA (reference sequence). The CDR3 length is 13 residues. V dropped 4 bases and J dropped 4 bases, with 10 bases sitting between them. The CDR3 sequence: CSATVGATGELFF. CDR3 nucleotide sequence: TGCAGTGCTACTGTTGGGGCCACCGGGGAGCTGTTTTTT.